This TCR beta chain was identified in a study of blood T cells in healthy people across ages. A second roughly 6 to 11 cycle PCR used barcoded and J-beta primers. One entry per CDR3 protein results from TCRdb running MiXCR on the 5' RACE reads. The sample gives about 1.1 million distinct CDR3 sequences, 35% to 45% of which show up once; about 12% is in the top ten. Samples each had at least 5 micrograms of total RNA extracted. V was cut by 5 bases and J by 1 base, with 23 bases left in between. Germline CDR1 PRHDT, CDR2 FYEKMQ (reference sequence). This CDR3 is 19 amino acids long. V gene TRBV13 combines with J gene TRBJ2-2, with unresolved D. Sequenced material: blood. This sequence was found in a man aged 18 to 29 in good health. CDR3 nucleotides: TGTGCCAGCAGCGCCGGCCTCAACGAAGCAATGCTGAACACCGGGGAGCTGTTTTTT. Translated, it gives CASSAGLNEAMLNTGELFF.